Each of the 5 T cell receptor beta chains below was sequenced from the same sample in a study of spatial heterogeneity in lung cancer. TCRdb itself ran the 5' RACE reads through MiXCR, one entry per CDR3 protein. The data show 2,500 to 3,500 distinct CDR3 sequences, approximately 50% seen once. Stated time point: blood at routine non-recurrence follow-up after resection. Sequences were derived from PBMCs, sampled at follow-up. All receptors come from a male donor with early-stage non-small cell lung cancer.

Remarks on this clonotype: The size of this beta chain means little, since it is a stray read in a library made for alpha chains. This rearrangement joins TRBV12-3 or TRBV12-4 to TRBJ1-2; 7 bases are a match to TRBD1. Trimming removed 5 bases from V and 4 bases from J; junction bases left unmatched: 13. CDR3 length: 16 amino acids. CDR3 sequence: CASSGPQGQLRYGYTF. CDR3 DNA sequence: TGTGCCAGCAGTGGCCCCCAGGGACAGCTACGCTATGGCTACACCTTC.

On this clonotype itself: Within a library made for alpha chains, this beta chain is off target, and its count is uninformative. This sequence joins TRBV15 and TRBJ2-2; D unresolved. The CDR3 covers 16 residues. Germline assignment: CDR1 LNHNV and CDR2 YYDKDF (reference sequence). V was pared by 4 bases and J by 5 bases, with 17 bases between. CDR3 loop: CATSMSAPLRTGELFF. The CDR3 bases are TGTGCCACCAGCATGAGCGCACCCCTCAGGACCGGGGAGCTGTTTTTT.

In the case of this clonotype: This beta chain is a stray read from a library made for alpha chains; its abundance is not meaningful. The J gene is TRBJ2-7, the V gene TRBV6-2 or TRBV6-3; TRBD1 is a possible D gene (5 bases). This CDR3 spans 15 amino acids. Germline CDR1 is MNHEY and CDR2 is SVGEGT. V was pared by 2 bases and J by 0 bases, with 11 bases between. The CDR3 DNA is TGTGCCAGCAGTTACAGAAGGGGAACCTCCTACGAGCAGTACTTC. Protein product: CASSYRRGTSYEQYF.

Comment on this clonotype: This beta chain was picked up by a library intended for alpha chains and is off target, so its count carries little meaning. The V and J genes are TRBV27 and TRBJ2-3; D is undetermined. The CDR3 spans 14 residues. The germline V gene has CDR1 MNHEY and CDR2 SMNVEV (reference sequence). Between the trimmed V and J ends, which lost 0 bases and 1 base, there was a span of 5 bases. CDR3 nucleotide sequence: TGTGCCAGCAGTTTATCCGTTGGCACAGATACGCAGTATTTT. Amino acids: CASSLSVGTDTQYF.

As to this clonotype: This beta chain slipped into a library made for alpha chains as a stray read, so its size is not meaningful. The chain has TRBV9 and TRBJ2-1; D is uncertain. The CDR3 spans 13 residues. Between the trimmed V and J ends, which lost 3 bases and 8 bases, there was a span of 12 bases. Germline CDR1 reads SGDLS; CDR2 reads YYNGEE. The CDR3 loop is CASSAPFLDEQFF. CDR3 nucleotides: TGTGCCAGCAGCGCCCCCTTCCTGGATGAGCAGTTCTTC.